This TCR beta chain was captured by sequencing in a study of Graves' ophthalmopathy and Graves' hyperthyroidism. This clonotype was observed a handful of times. Its antigen is not known. Other autoimmune disease, uncontrolled infection, pregnancy and lactation led to exclusion. General observations from the study: Ophthalmopathy progression was predicted by the model at just over 70% sensitivity and less than 75% specificity.

The sequenced template was RNA, covering the TCR beta CDR3 region. An opening RT-PCR round employed HTBI primers and preceded a second-round multiplex PCR. In TCRdb, the multiplex PCR reads were re-called with MiXCR into one record per CDR3 protein. The sample yields about 160,000 distinct CDR3 sequences, roughly two fifths seen once. This clonotype was obtained from a woman in her 40s with Graves' ophthalmopathy. The sequenced sample was peripheral blood.

The CDR3 sequence: CASSQGLSPMNTEAFF. CDR3 DNA: TGTGCCAGCAGTCAGGGGTTAAGTCCCATGAACACTGAAGCTTTCTTT. J is TRBJ1-1 and V is TRBV12-3 or TRBV12-4, with a possible D match to TRBD1 (6 bases). V was trimmed by 5 bases and J by 0 bases, leaving 16 bases between them. The length of the CDR3 is 16 residues.